What follows describes a single T cell receptor beta chain. The antigen remains undetermined. This record belongs to a study of post-analysis software for immune sequencing data. Study context: Relapsing-remitting, secondary progressive and progressive-relapsing courses of multiple sclerosis were included. Study-wide findings and caveats: Compared with controls, patients showed significantly lower normalized Chao1 diversity. Strong co-clustering by F measure was seen for same-batch samples. Five or six TRBV segments (TRBV5-6, TRBV5-1 and TRBV20-1 among them) occurred more frequently in patients than in controls.

Germline V gene sequence: CDR1 MNHEY, CDR2 SVGAGI. J was trimmed by 6 bases and V by 10 bases; bases with no gene match: 13. The CDR3 sequence is 15 residues long. Libraries were made from TCR beta cDNA, and they carried unique molecular identifiers. TCRdb re-called the PCR reads through MiXCR, storing one row per CDR3 protein. The sample carries 450,000 to 700,000 distinct CDR3 sequences, about 44% recorded once. Sample: blood. The chain joins TRBV6-5 to TRBJ1-5; 9 bases align to TRBD1. The clonotype originates from a girl between 10 and 17 years old with multiple sclerosis. The CDR3 DNA follows: TGTGCCACCAAACAGGGGGCGGGGGGGAGTCAGCCCCAGCATTTT. Translating it yields CATKQGAGGSQPQHF.